This TCR beta chain was retrieved from a study of blood T cell repertoires in COVID-19. Sequencing used immunoSEQ multiplex PCR; TCRdb keeps in-frame clones, though not all of them. The sample carries 240,000 or so clones, 86% recorded once. This CDR3 spans 14 amino acids. Germline CDR1 SNHLY, CDR2 FYNNEI. V was clipped by 6 bases and J by 2 bases; unmatched bases: 4. What was sequenced was PBMCs or T cells enriched from blood (not recorded which). V usage is TRBV2 and J usage is TRBJ2-7, with TRBD2 matching 10 bases. This TCR came from a woman in her thirties or forties with acute COVID-19. As DNA, the CDR3 is TGTGCCAGCAGCCGGACTAGCGGTCCCTACGAGCAGTACTTC. This translates into CASSRTSGPYEQYF. Filled out from reference TRBV2 and TRBJ2-7, the complete variable domain reads EPEVTQTPSHQVTQMGQEVILRCVPISNHLYFYWYRQILGQKVEFLVSFYNNEISEKSEIFDDQFSVERPDGSNFTLKIRSTKLEDSAMYFCASSRTSGPYEQYFGPGTRLTVT.